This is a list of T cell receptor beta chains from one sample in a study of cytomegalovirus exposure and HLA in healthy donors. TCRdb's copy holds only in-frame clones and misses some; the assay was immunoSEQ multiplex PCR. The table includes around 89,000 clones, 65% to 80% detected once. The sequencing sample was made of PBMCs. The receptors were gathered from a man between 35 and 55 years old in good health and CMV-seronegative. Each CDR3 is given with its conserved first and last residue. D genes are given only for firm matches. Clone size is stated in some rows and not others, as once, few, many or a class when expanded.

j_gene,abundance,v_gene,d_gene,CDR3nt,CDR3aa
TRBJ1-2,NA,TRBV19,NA,TGTGCCAGTAGTATAGGGCCCAGGGGAAATGGCTACACCTTC,CASSIGPRGNGYTF
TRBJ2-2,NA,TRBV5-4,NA,TGTGCCAGCAGCTTGGCGGCAGGGGGGTTGGGCGGGGAGCTGTTTTTT,CASSLAAGGLGGELFF
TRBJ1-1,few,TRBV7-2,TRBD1,TGTGCCAGCAGACCCATCGTAGGGGGCCACACTGAAGCTTTCTTT,CASRPIVGGHTEAFF
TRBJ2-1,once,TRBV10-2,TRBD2,TGCGCCAGCAGTGTTTCGGGACTAAATGAGCAGTTCTTC,CASSVSGLNEQFF
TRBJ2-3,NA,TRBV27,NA,TGTGCCAGCAGACAGGGGACTAGGGGCACAGATACGCAGTATTTT,CASRQGTRGTDTQYF
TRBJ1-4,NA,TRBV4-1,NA,TGCGCCAGCAGCCGCCCGGAGGGTGCAACTAATGAAAAACTGTTTTTT,CASSRPEGATNEKLFF
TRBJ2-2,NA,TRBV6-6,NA,TGTGCCAGCAGCCTTACAGGTGTCGACGGGGAGCTGTTTTTT,CASSLTGVDGELFF
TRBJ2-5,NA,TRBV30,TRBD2,TGTGCCTGGAGTGAGGGGGCTAGCGGGGGACAAGAGACCCAGTACTTC,CAWSEGASGGQETQYF
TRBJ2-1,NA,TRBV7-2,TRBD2,TGTGCCAGCAGCATGGGGCTAGCGGGGGTCTCCTACAATGAGCAGTTCTTC,CASSMGLAGVSYNEQFF
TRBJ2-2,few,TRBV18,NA,TGTGCCAGCTCAACCGGACAGTCGAACACCGGGGAGCTGTTTTTT,CASSTGQSNTGELFF
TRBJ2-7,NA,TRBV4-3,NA,TGCGCCAGCAGCCAACACCCAGGACAGTACGAGCAGTACTTC,CASSQHPGQYEQYF
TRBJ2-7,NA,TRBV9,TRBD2,TGTGCCAGCAGCGTCGGGACGGGGGAGGGTTGGCAGTACTTC,CASSVGTGEGWQYF
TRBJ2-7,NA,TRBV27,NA,TGTGCCAGCAGTCCTTACAGGGAAAAGGGCGAGCAGTACTTC,CASSPYREKGEQYF
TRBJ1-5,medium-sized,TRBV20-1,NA,TGCAGTGTGAGGGGCAATCAGCCCCAGCATTTT,CSVRGNQPQHF
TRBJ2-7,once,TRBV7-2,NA,TGTGCCAGCAGCTCCTATCTAGGGCGTAGGGGTGAGCAGTACTTC,CASSSYLGRRGEQYF
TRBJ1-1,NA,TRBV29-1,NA,TGCAGCGTTAGGAACAGGTGGAACACTGAAGCTTTCTTT,CSVRNRWNTEAFF
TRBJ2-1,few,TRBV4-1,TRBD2,TGCGCCAGCAGCCAGTACACTAGCGGGGGGGCTTCGTATGAGCAGTTCTTC,CASSQYTSGGASYEQFF
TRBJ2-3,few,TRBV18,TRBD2,TGTGCCAGCTCACCACCTGGGACTAGCCTAAGCACAGATACGCAGTATTTT,CASSPPGTSLSTDTQYF
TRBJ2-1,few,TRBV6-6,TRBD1,TGTGCCAGCAGTTTTACAGGGGATCTTGGGTACAATGAGCAGTTCTTC,CASSFTGDLGYNEQFF
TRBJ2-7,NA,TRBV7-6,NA,TGTGCCAGCAGCTTAGTCGACACGTTGTCCTACGAGCAGTACTTC,CASSLVDTLSYEQYF
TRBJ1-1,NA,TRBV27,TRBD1,TGTGCCAGCAGTTTCGGGACAGGGAACACTGGGAAAGCTTTCTTT,CASSFGTGNTGKAFF
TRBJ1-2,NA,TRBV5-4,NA,TGTGCCAGCAGGCTCGCTAGTGGGGGGGGCTTTAACTATGGCTACACCTTC,CASRLASGGGFNYGYTF
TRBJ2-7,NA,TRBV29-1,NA,TGCAGCGTTCGAGAAAGCCTTCTCTACGAGCAGTACTTC,CSVRESLLYEQYF
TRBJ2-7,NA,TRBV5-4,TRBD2,TGTGCCAGCAGACCGACTAGCGGGGGCTCTTACGAGCAGTACTTC,CASRPTSGGSYEQYF
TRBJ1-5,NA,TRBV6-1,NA,TGTGCCAGCAGTGAACAGGACGGGGGTTATAGCAATCAGCCCCAGCATTTT,CASSEQDGGYSNQPQHF
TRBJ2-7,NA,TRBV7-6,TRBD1,TGTGCCAGCAGCTTATTGGGACAGGGCTACGAGCAGTACTTC,CASSLLGQGYEQYF
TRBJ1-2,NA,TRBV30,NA,TGTGCCTGGGTAGAAGGGGTCCTCCTGGGTGGCTACACCTTC,CAWVEGVLLGGYTF
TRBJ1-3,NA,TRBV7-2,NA,TGTGCCAGCAGCTTAGTTGTCACTGGAAACACCATATATTTT,CASSLVVTGNTIYF
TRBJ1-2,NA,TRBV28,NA,TGTGCCAGCTTCAGGCTGGGGGCTGGGGGCTACACCTTC,CASFRLGAGGYTF
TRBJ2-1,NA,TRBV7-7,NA,TGTGCCAGCAGCTTAGCTCCCATTCTAGCGCCAGAGTACAATGAGCAGTTCTTC,CASSLAPILAPEYNEQFF
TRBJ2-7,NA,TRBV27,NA,TGTGCCAGCAGTGGTATCGGGACAAATTACTACGAGCAGTACTTC,CASSGIGTNYYEQYF
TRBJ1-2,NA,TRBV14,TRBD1,TGTGCCAGCGGGCGACAGGGGGCGGCTGGCTACACCTTC,CASGRQGAAGYTF
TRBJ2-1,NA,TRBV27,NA,TGTGCCAGCAACCCGGGGAGTCACAATGAGCAGTTCTTC,CASNPGSHNEQFF
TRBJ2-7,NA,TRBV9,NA,TGTGCCAGCAGCTCACAGGGCAACTCCTACGAGCAGTACTTC,CASSSQGNSYEQYF
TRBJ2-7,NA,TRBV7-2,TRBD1,TGTGCCAGCAGCTTTTTTCTAGACCTCAGGGGGAACGAGCAGTACTTC,CASSFFLDLRGNEQYF
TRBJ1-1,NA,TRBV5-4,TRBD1,TGTGCCAGCAGCTCGTATCGGACAGGTGAAGCTTTCTTT,CASSSYRTGEAFF
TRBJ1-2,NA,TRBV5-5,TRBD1,TGTGCCAGCAGCCAAGATTACGGGACAGGGGGCGGCTACACCTTC,CASSQDYGTGGGYTF
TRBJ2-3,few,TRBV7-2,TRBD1,TGTGCCAGCAGCTCTTGGGTGACAGGGGCGACAGATACGCAGTATTTT,CASSSWVTGATDTQYF
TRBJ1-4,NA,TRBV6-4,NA,TGTGCCAGCTCCGAGGGCATGGGTAGCGAAAAACTGTTTTTT,CASSEGMGSEKLFF
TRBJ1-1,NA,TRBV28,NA,TGTGCCAGCAGTTTATGGGGATCATCCAGGGGCACTGAAGCTTTCTTT,CASSLWGSSRGTEAFF
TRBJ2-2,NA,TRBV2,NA,TGTGCCAGCCGTTATGGACTCAGCACCGGGGAGCTGTTTTTT,CASRYGLSTGELFF
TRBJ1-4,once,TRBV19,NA,TGTGCCACCCGATTCGACGGGAAACTGTTTTTT,CATRFDGKLFF
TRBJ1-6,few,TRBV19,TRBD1,TGTGCCAGTCCCACAGGGGGTAGCCAATCACCCCTCCACTTT,CASPTGGSQSPLHF
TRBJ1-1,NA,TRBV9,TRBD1,TGTGCCAGCAGCGAGGGACAGGGAGGGTTCGCTGAAGCTTTCTTT,CASSEGQGGFAEAFF